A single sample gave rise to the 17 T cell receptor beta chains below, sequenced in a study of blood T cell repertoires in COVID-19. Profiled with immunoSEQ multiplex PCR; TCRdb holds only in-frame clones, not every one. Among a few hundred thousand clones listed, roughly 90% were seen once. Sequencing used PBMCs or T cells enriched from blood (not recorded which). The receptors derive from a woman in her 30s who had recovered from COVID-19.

The CDR3 nucleotides are TGTGCCACCAGTGACCGAAGATCAGGCACAGATACGCAGTATTTT. Amino acid sequence: CATSDRRSGTDTQYF. V is TRBV24-1 and J is TRBJ2-3; D gene unclear. Germline loops: CDR1 KGHDR, CDR2 SFDVKD. The ends were cut back, 4 bases at V and 1 base at J, with 11 bases in the middle. This CDR3 spans 15 amino acids.

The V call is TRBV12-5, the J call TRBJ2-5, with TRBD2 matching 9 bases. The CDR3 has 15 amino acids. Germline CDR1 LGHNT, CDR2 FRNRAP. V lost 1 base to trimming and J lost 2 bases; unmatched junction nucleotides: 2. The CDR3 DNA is TGTGCTAGTGGTTTGGGCCTAGCGGGGCAAGAGACCCAGTACTTC. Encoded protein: CASGLGLAGQETQYF.

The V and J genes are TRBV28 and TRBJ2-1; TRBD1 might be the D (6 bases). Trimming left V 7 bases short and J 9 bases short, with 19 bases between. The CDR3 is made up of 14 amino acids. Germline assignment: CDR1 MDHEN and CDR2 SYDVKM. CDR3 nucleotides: TGTGCCAGCATGAGGGGACACGGACGGAGTGAGCAGTTCTTC. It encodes CASMRGHGRSEQFF.

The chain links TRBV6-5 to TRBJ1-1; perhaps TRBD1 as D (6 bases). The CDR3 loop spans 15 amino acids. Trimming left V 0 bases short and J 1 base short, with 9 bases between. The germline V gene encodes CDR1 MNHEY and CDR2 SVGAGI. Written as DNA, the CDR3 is TGTGCCAGCAGTTACTCAGGGACATGGAACACTGAAGCTTTCTTT. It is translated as CASSYSGTWNTEAFF.

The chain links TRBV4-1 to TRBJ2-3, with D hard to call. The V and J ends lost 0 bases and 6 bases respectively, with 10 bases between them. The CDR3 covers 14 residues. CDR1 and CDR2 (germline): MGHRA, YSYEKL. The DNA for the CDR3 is TGCGCCAGCAGCCAAGAGGCGGCGTCGGATACGCAGTATTTT. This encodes CASSQEAASDTQYF.

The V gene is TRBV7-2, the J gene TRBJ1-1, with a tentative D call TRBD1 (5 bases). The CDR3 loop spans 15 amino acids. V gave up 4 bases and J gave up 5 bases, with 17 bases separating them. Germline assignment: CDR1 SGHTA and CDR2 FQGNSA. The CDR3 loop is CASSSKIGGETEAFF. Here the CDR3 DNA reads TGTGCCAGCAGCTCCAAGATTGGGGGGGAGACTGAAGCTTTCTTT. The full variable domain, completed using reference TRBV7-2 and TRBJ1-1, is GAGVSQSPSNKVTEKGKDVELRCDPISGHTALYWYRQSLGQGLEFLIYFQGNSAPDKSGLPSDRFSAERTGGSVSTLTIQRTQQEDSAVYLCASSSKIGGETEAFFGQGTRLTVV.

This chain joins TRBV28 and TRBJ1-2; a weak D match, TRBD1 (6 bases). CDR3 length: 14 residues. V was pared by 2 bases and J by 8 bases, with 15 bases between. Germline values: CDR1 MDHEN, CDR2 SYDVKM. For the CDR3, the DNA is TGTGCCAGCAGTTTAACGGCAGGGGATCGGGGCTACACCTTC. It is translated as CASSLTAGDRGYTF.

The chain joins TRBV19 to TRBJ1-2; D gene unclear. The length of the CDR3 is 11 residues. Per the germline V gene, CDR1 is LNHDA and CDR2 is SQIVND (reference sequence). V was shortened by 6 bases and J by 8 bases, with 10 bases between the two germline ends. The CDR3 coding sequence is TGTGCCAGTAGCTACCGAGGAGGCTACACCTTC. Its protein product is CASSYRGGYTF.

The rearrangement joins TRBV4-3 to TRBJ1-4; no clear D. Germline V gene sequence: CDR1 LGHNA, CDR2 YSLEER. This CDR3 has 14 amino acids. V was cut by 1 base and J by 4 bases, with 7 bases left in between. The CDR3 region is CASSQVVSNEKLFF. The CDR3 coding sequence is TGCGCCAGCAGCCAAGTCGTCAGTAATGAAAAACTGTTTTTT.

This chain's CDR3 is CASTLGMGHRSYEQYF. The CDR3 DNA reads as TGTGCCAGCACCCTTGGAATGGGACACCGCTCCTACGAGCAGTACTTC. The chain has TRBV7-9 and TRBJ2-7, with a possible D match to TRBD1 (6 bases). Germline CDR1 reads SEHNR; CDR2 reads FQNEAQ (reference sequence). The V gene lost 7 bases and the J gene lost 0 bases, with 19 bases spanning the gap. The CDR3 has 16 residues. The whole variable domain, filled in from reference TRBV7-9 and TRBJ2-7, reads DTGVSQNPRHKITKRGQNVTFRCDPISEHNRLYWYRQTLGQGPEFLTYFQNEAQLEKSRLLSDRFSAERPKGSFSTLEIQRTEQGDSAMYLCASTLGMGHRSYEQYFGPGTRLTVT.

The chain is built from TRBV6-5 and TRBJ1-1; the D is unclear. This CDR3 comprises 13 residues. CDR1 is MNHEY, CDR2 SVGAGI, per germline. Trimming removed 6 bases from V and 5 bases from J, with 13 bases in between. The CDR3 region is CASSPGKLTEAFF. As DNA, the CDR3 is TGTGCCAGCAGCCCGGGGAAGTTGACTGAAGCTTTCTTT.

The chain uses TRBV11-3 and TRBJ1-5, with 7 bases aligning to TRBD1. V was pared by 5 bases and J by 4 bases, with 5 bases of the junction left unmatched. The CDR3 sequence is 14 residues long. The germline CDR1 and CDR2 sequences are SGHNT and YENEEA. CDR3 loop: CASSRKQGNQPQHF. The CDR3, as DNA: TGTGCCAGCAGCCGAAAACAGGGGAATCAGCCCCAGCATTTT. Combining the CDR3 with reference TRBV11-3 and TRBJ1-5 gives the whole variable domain EAGVVQSPRYKIIEKKQPVAFWCNPISGHNTLYWYLQNLGQGPELLIRYENEEAVDDSQLPKDRFSAERLKGVDSTLKIQPAELGDSAVYLCASSRKQGNQPQHFGDGTRLSIL.

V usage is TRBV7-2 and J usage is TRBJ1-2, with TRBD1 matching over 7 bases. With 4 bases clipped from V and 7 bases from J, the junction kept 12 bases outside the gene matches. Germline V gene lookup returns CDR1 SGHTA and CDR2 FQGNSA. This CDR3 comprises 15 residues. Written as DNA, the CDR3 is TGTGCCAGCAGCTCCCGAGACAGGGCAAGGGCTGGCTACACCTTC. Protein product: CASSSRDRARAGYTF.

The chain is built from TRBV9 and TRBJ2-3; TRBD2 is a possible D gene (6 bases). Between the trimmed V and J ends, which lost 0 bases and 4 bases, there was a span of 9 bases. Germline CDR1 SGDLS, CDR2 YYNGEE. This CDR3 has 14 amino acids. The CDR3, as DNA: TGTGCCAGCAGCGTAGTTGGAGGGTCAGATACGCAGTATTTT. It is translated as CASSVVGGSDTQYF.

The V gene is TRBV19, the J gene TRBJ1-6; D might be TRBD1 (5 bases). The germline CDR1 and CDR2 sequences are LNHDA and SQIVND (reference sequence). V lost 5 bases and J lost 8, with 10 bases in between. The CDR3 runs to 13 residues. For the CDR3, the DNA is TGTGCCAGTAGTCAGCGGGACGATTCACCCCTCCACTTT. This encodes CASSQRDDSPLHF.

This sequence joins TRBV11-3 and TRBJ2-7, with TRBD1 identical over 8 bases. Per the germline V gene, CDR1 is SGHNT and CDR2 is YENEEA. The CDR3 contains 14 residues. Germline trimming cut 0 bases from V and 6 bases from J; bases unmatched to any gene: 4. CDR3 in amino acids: CASSLDRGPSEQYF. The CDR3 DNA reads TGTGCCAGCAGCTTAGACAGGGGGCCATCCGAGCAGTACTTC.

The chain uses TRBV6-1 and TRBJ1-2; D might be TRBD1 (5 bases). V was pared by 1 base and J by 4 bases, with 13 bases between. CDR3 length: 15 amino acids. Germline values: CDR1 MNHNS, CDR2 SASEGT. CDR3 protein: CASSEERGLGYGYTF. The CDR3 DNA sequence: TGTGCCAGCAGTGAAGAGCGGGGGTTAGGCTATGGCTACACCTTC.